Listed below are T cell receptor beta chains from one sample, sequenced in a study of metastatic and nonmetastatic thyroid tumors. TCRdb recomputed clones from the PCR reads via MiXCR. The sample contains about 3,100 clones, 20% to 30% of which appear only once. The sample consisted of tumor tissue. These receptors originate from a female donor with papillary thyroid cancer or a benign thyroid nodule (not recorded which). Some clones in this sample may be carry-over from other donors' samples. CDR3s include the opening cysteine and the closing phenylalanine or tryptophan. The order of the fields is V gene, clone size, CDR3 length, J gene, CDR3 protein. Where a row states a size, it is once, few, many or the class of an expanded clone; other rows omit it.

TRBV29-1	few	13	TRBJ2-1	CSVEDKSGSEQFF
TRBV30	once	15	TRBJ1-5	CAWSGLGRVDQPQHF
TRBV20-1	.	13	TRBJ2-1	CSPRAGYGNEQFF
TRBV7-2	many	15	TRBJ1-3	CASSPTGVVDNTIYF
TRBV4-3	.	13	TRBJ2-7	CASSQGNPYEQYF
TRBV6-1	.	13	TRBJ1-1	CASSREGITEAFF
TRBV6-1	few	14	TRBJ1-5	CASRGDSTYQPQHF
TRBV6-1	few	11	TRBJ1-1	CASTMNTEAFF
TRBV6-2/TRBV6-3	few	15	TRBJ2-5	CASSYADRVLETQYF
TRBV7-6	.	16	TRBJ2-1	CASSSTLAGGYNEQFF
TRBV28	few	16	TRBJ1-6	CASRPAGTAYNSPLHF
TRBV6-1	few	13	TRBJ2-2	CASLDTNTGELFF
TRBV7-9	.	13	TRBJ2-7	CASSLEGLGEQYF
TRBV5-1	.	14	TRBJ2-2	CASSSTTGAGELFF
TRBV12-3/TRBV12-4	few	14	TRBJ2-5	CASSFGGRQETQYF
TRBV6-2/TRBV6-3	few	11	TRBJ2-1	CASSYSTEVHF
TRBV2	.	14	TRBJ1-1	CAKKTVTVGAEAFF
TRBV27	few	12	TRBJ2-1	CASNGVANEQFF
TRBV6-1	.	14	TRBJ2-3	CASSLGGAKDTQYF
TRBV10-3	once	12	TRBJ2-5	CATGQGQETQYF
TRBV6-5	.	16	TRBJ2-5	CASSYAGSGGGETQYF
TRBV20-1	.	15	TRBJ2-3	CSVDQRECSGDTQYF
TRBV28	few	16	TRBJ2-2	CASSFGTSGSSGELFF